One sample yielded the 17 T cell receptor beta chains listed below, sequenced in a study of blood T cell repertoires in COVID-19. This table comes from immunoSEQ multiplex PCR, and its TCRdb copy is limited to in-frame clones, with some not included. The repertoire holds approximately 220,000 clones, approximately 80% seen once, with 4% to 6% in the top ten. Sequenced sample: peripheral blood. These receptors were obtained from a woman aged 60-70 years who had recovered from COVID-19.

V usage is TRBV5-4 and J usage is TRBJ2-2; 10 bases fit TRBD1. CDR3 size: 16 residues. Losses at the gene ends were 3 bases for V and 4 bases for J; bases not matched to a gene: 6. Germline CDR1 SGHNT, CDR2 YYREEE (reference sequence). Written as DNA, the CDR3 is TGTGCCAGCAGCTCCCGGGACAGGGGTTTCACCGGGGAGCTGTTTTTT. Translated: CASSSRDRGFTGELFF.

The chain has TRBV4-1 and TRBJ2-7; 10 nucleotides agree with TRBD1. Trimming took 5 bases from V and 3 from J; bases not matched to a gene: 4. Germline assignment: CDR1 MGHRA and CDR2 YSYEKL. There are 14 residues in the CDR3. This CDR3 reads CASSERDRGYEQYF. CDR3 coding DNA: TGCGCCAGCAGCGAACGGGACAGGGGCTACGAGCAGTACTTC.

The table lists this clone with a count of one. The J gene is TRBJ1-1, the V gene TRBV7-9; D may be TRBD1 (6 bases). CDR1 SEHNR and CDR2 FQNEAQ come from the germline V gene (reference sequence). This CDR3 has 17 amino acids. Trimming removed 3 bases at V and 4 bases at J, with 21 bases between. The CDR3 here is CASSFYRDAGRSTEAFF. For the CDR3, the DNA is TGTGCCAGCAGCTTTTACAGGGACGCCGGACGGAGCACTGAAGCTTTCTTT.

The chain carries TRBV30 and TRBJ1-2, with D possibly matching TRBD1 (5 bases). V was cut by 2 bases and J by 3 bases, with 16 bases left in between. The CDR3 is 15 amino acids. The V gene's germline CDR1 is GTSNPN and CDR2 SVGIG (reference sequence). The CDR3 loop reads CAWSIHGGKDYGYTF. In DNA, the CDR3 is TGTGCCTGGAGTATACACGGGGGGAAGGACTATGGCTACACCTTC.

The chain carries TRBV7-2 and TRBJ2-7; 15 nucleotides match TRBD2. The CDR3 covers 15 residues. Germline V CDR1 and CDR2: SGHTA, FQGNSA. Trimming at V came to 4 bases and at J to 5 bases, leaving 3 bases not matched to a gene. CDR3 coding DNA: TGTGCCAGCAGCTCGGGACTAGCGGGGGGTCACGAGCAGTACTTC. The encoded protein is CASSSGLAGGHEQYF.

V gene TRBV4-1 combines with J gene TRBJ1-1, with 11 bases lining up with TRBD1. CDR3 size: 17 residues. After removal of 0 bases from V and 1 base from J, the junction contained 4 bases not matched to a gene. From germline, CDR1 is MGHRA and CDR2 YSYEKL. CDR3 bases: TGCGCCAGCAGCCAAGAGGGACAGGGGGGAGAGAACACTGAAGCTTTCTTT. Amino acid sequence: CASSQEGQGGENTEAFF.

The chain is built from TRBV2 and TRBJ1-6, with 8 bases that match TRBD1. Germline CDR1 is SNHLY and CDR2 is FYNNEI. This CDR3 is 14 amino acids long. The V and J ends lost 6 bases and 7 bases, in that order; junction bases with no gene match: 5. CDR3 amino acids: CASRVDRGNSPLHF. As DNA, the CDR3 is TGTGCCAGCAGGGTAGACAGGGGCAATTCACCCCTCCACTTT.

The genes are TRBV14 and TRBJ2-1; tentatively, D is TRBD2 (6 bases). Germline assignment: CDR1 SGHDN and CDR2 FVKESK. Trimming cost V 5 bases and J 6 bases, with 20 bases left between them. This CDR3 region has 16 residues. The CDR3 DNA reads TGTGCCAGCAGCATCGCGGCTGGACTACGGCGCAATGAGCAGTTCTTC. Protein: CASSIAAGLRRNEQFF. Full variable domain (remainder filled in from reference TRBV14 and TRBJ2-1): EAGVTQFPSHSVIEKGQTVTLRCDPISGHDNLYWYRRVMGKEIKFLLHFVKESKQDESGMPNNRFLAERTGGTYSTLKVQPAELEDSGVYFCASSIAAGLRRNEQFFGPGTRLTVL.

The chain combines TRBV6-4 with TRBJ1-5; D not resolved. Per the germline V gene, CDR1 is MRHNA and CDR2 is SNTAGT. The ends were cut back, 3 bases at V and 6 bases at J, with 12 bases in the middle. The CDR3 consists of 14 residues. The CDR3 DNA reads TGTGCCAGCAGTGATTTCCGGGTCTCTCAGCCCCAGCATTTT. The encoded protein is CASSDFRVSQPQHF.

The CDR3 protein is CASSISDRTRNTEAFF. CDR3 in DNA: TGTGCCAGTAGTATTTCAGACAGGACGCGGAACACTGAAGCTTTCTTT. The chain combines TRBV19 with TRBJ1-1, with D tentatively TRBD1 (6 bases). Trimming pared 3 bases from V and 1 base from J, leaving 15 bases between. Germline-derived CDR1 and CDR2 are LNHDA and SQIVND (reference sequence). CDR3 length: 16 amino acids. Combining the CDR3 with reference TRBV19 and TRBJ1-1 gives the whole variable domain DGGITQSPKYLFRKEGQNVTLSCEQNLNHDAMYWYRQDPGQGLRLIYYSQIVNDFQKGDIAEGYSVSREKKESFPLTVTSAQKNPTAFYLCASSISDRTRNTEAFFGQGTRLTVV.

This clone came up many times. J is TRBJ2-2 and V is TRBV9; 8 bases are a match to TRBD2. J lost 4 bases, V lost 1 base, and 6 bases had no gene match. CDR1 SGDLS and CDR2 YYNGEE come from the germline V gene. This CDR3 has 16 residues. In nucleotides, the CDR3 is TGTGCCAGCAGCGTACTTAGCGGGGCGGGCACCGGGGAGCTGTTTTTT. Its translation is CASSVLSGAGTGELFF.

This rearrangement joins TRBV19 to TRBJ2-2; 10 bases are a match to TRBD2. Germline CDR1 is LNHDA and CDR2 is SQIVND (reference sequence). Unmatched junction bases numbered 16, after V lost 7 bases and J lost 5 bases. This CDR3 spans 18 amino acids. CDR3 sequence reads: CASIPRAGAGGTTGELFF. CDR3 DNA: TGTGCCAGTATACCCCGGGCAGGAGCGGGGGGGACGACCGGGGAGCTGTTTTTT.

CDR3 sequence reads: CASSPIGAGELFF. Here the CDR3 DNA reads TGTGCCAGCTCACCAATCGGGGCCGGGGAGCTGTTTTTT. J is TRBJ2-2 and V is TRBV18; possible D gene TRBD2, 5 bases. The germline V gene has CDR1 KGHSH and CDR2 LQKENI. V lost 2 bases, J lost 6 bases, and 7 bases lay in between. This CDR3 spans 13 amino acids.

The rearrangement links TRBV20-1 to TRBJ2-3; the match to TRBD2 covers 12 bases. This CDR3 is 16 amino acids long. Trimming cost V 3 bases and J 1 base; bases outside gene matches: 5. The V gene's germline CDR1 is DFQATT and CDR2 SNEGSKA (reference sequence). CDR3 DNA: TGCAGTGCTAGTCTAGCGGGGGGGCCTGGCACAGATACGCAGTATTTT. Its protein is CSASLAGGPGTDTQYF.

The chain recombines TRBV3-1 (or the pseudogene TRBV3-2) with TRBJ2-3, with 10 nucleotides matching TRBD2. CDR1 and CDR2 from the germline V gene are LGHDT and YNNKEL (reference sequence). This CDR3 has 15 residues. V gave up 2 bases and J gave up 5 bases; unmatched junction bases: 4. This CDR3 is CASSQKRGGRDTQYF. As DNA, the CDR3 is TGTGCCAGCAGCCAAAAGCGGGGGGGCCGAGATACGCAGTATTTT.

The V and J genes are TRBV2 and TRBJ2-7, with 12 bases fitting TRBD2. CDR1 and CDR2 (germline): SNHLY, FYNNEI. The trim removed 6 bases at V and 9 bases at J, leaving 15 bases unmatched. This CDR3 contains 16 residues. CDR3 bases: TGTGCCAGCAGCAACCGCCGGACTAGCGGGGACTGGGGGCAGTACTTC. This gives the protein CASSNRRTSGDWGQYF.

J is TRBJ2-5 and V is TRBV5-6; a weak D match, TRBD2 (6 bases). V was trimmed by 3 bases and J by 1 base, leaving 13 bases between them. The CDR3 spans 15 residues. CDR1 and CDR2 (germline): SGHDT, YYEEEE. The CDR3 region has the DNA TGTGCCAGCAGCTGGGGGGACGGTACCCAAGAGACCCAGTACTTC. Amino acids: CASSWGDGTQETQYF.